One and the same sample provided the 23 T cell receptor beta chains below, sequenced in a study of shared clonotypes between healthy human individuals. Some clones are missing from TCRdb's copy, which holds only in-frame ones; the method was immunoSEQ multiplex PCR. The table has about 2 million clones, approximately 94% seen once. As defined, naive CD8 cells were CD45RO-negative and positively selected for CCR7, with terminally differentiated effector memory CD45RA+ cells excluded. Input material: naive CD8+ T cells sorted from blood. The receptors were sampled from a man aged 18-30 years in good health.

The chain carries TRBV6-1 and TRBJ2-2; TRBD1 matches 7 bases. J was trimmed by 6 bases and V by 4 bases; bases with no gene match: 5. This CDR3 has 14 amino acids. CDR1 is MNHNS and CDR2 is SASEGT in the germline V gene. This CDR3 is CASSADRVAGELFF. CDR3 sequence (DNA): TGTGCCAGCAGTGCCGACAGGGTTGCCGGGGAGCTGTTTTTT.

This clone was counted once. This sequence joins TRBV9 and TRBJ1-2; D is ambiguous. Germline CDR1 SGDLS, CDR2 YYNGEE. This CDR3 is 14 amino acids long. Trimming removed 3 bases from V and 5 bases from J, with 14 bases in between. CDR3 DNA sequence: TGTGCCAGCAGCGCCGACTCGGCAGTTTATGGCTACACCTTC. Protein: CASSADSAVYGYTF.

This clone was detected only once. CDR3: CASSQDLGQSRVLLYQETQYF. The CDR3 DNA reads TGTGCCAGCAGCCAAGACCTTGGACAGAGTCGAGTCCTATTGTACCAAGAGACCCAGTACTTC. The chain recombines TRBV14 with TRBJ2-5; a possible D gene is TRBD1 (6 bases). CDR1 SGHDN and CDR2 FVKESK come from the germline V gene. The CDR3 contains 21 residues. V lost 0 bases and J 0 bases, leaving 26 bases between the germline ends.

This rearrangement joins TRBV25-1 to TRBJ1-1, with D perhaps TRBD1 (6 bases). The CDR3 sequence is 14 residues long. V lost 4 bases to trimming and J lost 1 base, with 10 bases between them. Per germline, CDR1 MGHDK and CDR2 SYGVNS. Here the CDR3 DNA reads TGTGCCAGCAGTGGGACAGAGTCGAACACTGAAGCTTTCTTT. Translating gives CASSGTESNTEAFF.

The rearrangement uses TRBV6-6 and TRBJ2-3, with TRBD2 identical over 11 bases. V shed 5 bases and J 2 bases; nucleotides not matched to a gene: 6. This CDR3 has 16 residues. Germline CDR1 is MNHNY and CDR2 is SVGAGI (reference sequence). This CDR3 is CASSLAGGPSTDTQYF. The CDR3 nucleotides read TGTGCCAGCAGTCTAGCGGGAGGCCCCTCCACAGATACGCAGTATTTT.

As for this clone: Other nucleotide sequences from this sample produce the same CDR3. The chain has TRBV19 and TRBJ2-1; no firm D call. The V and J ends lost 3 bases and 3 bases respectively, with 6 bases between them. The CDR3 is 13 amino acids. Germline CDR1 is LNHDA and CDR2 is SQIVND (reference sequence). The CDR3 nucleotides read TGTGCCAGTAGTATCGACAACTACAATGAGCAGTTCTTC. As protein: CASSIDNYNEQFF.

Only one count was recorded for this clone. The chain uses TRBV28 and TRBJ2-5; D not certain. The CDR3 length is 15 residues. Germline values: CDR1 MDHEN, CDR2 SYDVKM. V shed 6 bases and J shed 1 base, with 15 bases lying between them. The CDR3 DNA reads TGTGCCAGCAGCCCCATTGGGCCGCTCCAAGAGACCCAGTACTTC. Encoded protein: CASSPIGPLQETQYF.

This chain uses TRBV27 with TRBJ2-7; D is possibly TRBD1 (6 bases). The V end lost 8 bases, the J end lost 3 bases, and 14 bases lay between the germline ends. Germline loops: CDR1 MNHEY, CDR2 SMNVEV (reference sequence). CDR3 length equals 13 residues. The CDR3 sequence is CASGTGQGYEQYF. The CDR3 nucleotides read TGTGCCAGCGGAACAGGGCAGGGCTACGAGCAGTACTTC.

On this clone itself: Other DNA variants within this sample encode the same CDR3. The J gene is TRBJ2-7, the V gene TRBV9; 8 bases agree with TRBD1. The CDR3 is 14 amino acids. J gave up 3 bases and V 2 bases, and 4 bases lay outside the gene matches. Germline V gene sequence: CDR1 SGDLS, CDR2 YYNGEE. The chain's CDR3 is CASSVGGQGYEQYF. CDR3 in DNA: TGTGCCAGCAGCGTTGGCGGACAGGGCTACGAGCAGTACTTC.

The V call is TRBV7-6, the J call TRBJ1-2; 8 bases line up with TRBD1. Germline CDR1 SGHVS, CDR2 FNYEAQ. V dropped 2 bases and J dropped 0; count of bases not matched to a gene: 5. The CDR3 is made up of 16 amino acids. CDR3 residues: CASSLLGQGSNYGYTF. Here the CDR3 DNA reads TGTGCCAGCAGCTTACTCGGACAGGGCTCTAACTATGGCTACACCTTC.

The CDR3 nucleotides are TGTGCCAGCAGCGCCTCGGGGGGCACTGAAGCTTTCTTT. It specifies CASSASGGTEAFF. V and J are TRBV2 and TRBJ1-1; maybe TRBD1 (5 bases). The CDR3 runs 13 residues. Germline V gene lookup returns CDR1 SNHLY and CDR2 FYNNEI. V was clipped by 6 bases and J by 4 bases, with 12 bases between them.

This clone was found once. In the same sample, other DNA sequences code for this CDR3. V and J are TRBV28 and TRBJ1-3, with D unclear. Trimming left V 3 bases short and J 0 bases short, with 3 bases between. This CDR3 has 13 amino acids. Germline V CDR1 and CDR2: MDHEN, SYDVKM. The CDR3 DNA follows: TGTGCCAGCAGTTTCTACTCTGGAAACACCATATATTTT. Its protein product is CASSFYSGNTIYF.

The chain uses TRBV29-1 and TRBJ2-2; no clear D. Germline assignment: CDR1 SQVTM and CDR2 ANQGSEA. V gave up 6 bases and J gave up 4 bases, with 9 bases separating them. This CDR3 has 12 amino acids. In DNA form, the CDR3 reads TGCAGCGTGCCCGACGGCACCGGGGAGCTGTTTTTT. Protein sequence: CSVPDGTGELFF.

The chain is built from TRBV28 and TRBJ2-2, with 12 nucleotides matching TRBD2. This CDR3 has 17 amino acids. The V gene's germline CDR1 is MDHEN and CDR2 SYDVKM. Germline trimming cut 5 bases from V and 8 bases from J; bases unmatched to any gene: 12. CDR3 DNA sequence: TGTGCCAGCAGTGGTCCGGGACTAGCGGGCCCGGCAGGGGAGCTGTTTTTT. The encoded protein is CASSGPGLAGPAGELFF.

The V call is TRBV6-1, the J call TRBJ2-7; D is uncertain. V lost 8 bases to trimming and J lost 3 bases, with 5 bases between them. The CDR3 spans 10 residues. Germline-derived CDR1 and CDR2 are MNHNS and SASEGT. The CDR3 DNA sequence: TGTGCCAGCTTTAACTACGAGCAGTACTTC. Translation gives CASFNYEQYF.

CDR3 amino acids: CASSVGQSTSYEQYF. The CDR3 DNA reads TGTGCCAGCAGCGTAGGCCAGTCAACTTCCTACGAGCAGTACTTC. The chain recombines TRBV9 with TRBJ2-7; D is uncertain. Trimming took off 0 bases at V and 1 base at J, with 11 bases between the two ends. This CDR3 is 15 amino acids long. Germline loops: CDR1 SGDLS, CDR2 YYNGEE.

The chain combines TRBV19 with TRBJ1-1; D is uncertain. The CDR3 has 14 amino acids. CDR1 and CDR2 (germline): LNHDA, SQIVND (reference sequence). The V end was cut by 9 bases, the J end by 1 base, with 15 bases between. The DNA for the CDR3 is TGTGCCAGCGAGACTAATTACCGGAACACTGAAGCTTTCTTT. It encodes CASETNYRNTEAFF.

V is TRBV2 and J is TRBJ2-7; D ambiguous. V was cut by 1 base and J by 5 bases, with 6 bases left in between. In germline, CDR1 is SNHLY, CDR2 FYNNEI. This CDR3 is 12 amino acids long. DNA for the CDR3: TGTGCCAGCAGTGAAGGGGCGGACGAGCAGTACTTC. Protein: CASSEGADEQYF.

This chain uses TRBV21-1 with TRBJ2-7; the table gives TRBD2 as D, unverified against the DNA. TRBV21-1 is a pseudogene. CDR3 length equals 15 residues. The CDR3 region is CASSKDSGSAYEQYF. The CDR3 coding sequence is TGTGCCAGCAGCAAGGACAGCGGGAGCGCCTACGAGCAGTACTTC.

V is TRBV7-6 and J is TRBJ1-2; TRBD1 matches at 7 bases. The CDR3 contains 14 residues. Germline CDR1 is SGHVS and CDR2 is FNYEAQ. After removal of 2 bases from V and 4 bases from J, the junction contained 4 bases not matched to a gene. This chain's CDR3 is CASSLTGESYGYTF. CDR3 nucleotide sequence: TGTGCCAGCAGCTTAACAGGGGAGAGCTATGGCTACACCTTC. The variable domain in full, completed from reference TRBV7-6 and TRBJ1-2, reads GAGVSQSPRYKVTKRGQDVALRCDPISGHVSLYWYRQALGQGPEFLTYFNYEAQQDKSGLPNDRFSAERPEGSISTLTIQRTEQRDSAMYRCASSLTGESYGYTFGSGTRLTVV.

The gene calls are TRBV2 and TRBJ2-7; D uncertain. The germline V gene has CDR1 SNHLY and CDR2 FYNNEI. V was shortened by 2 bases and J by 0 bases, with 8 bases between the two germline ends. This CDR3 contains 14 residues. This chain's CDR3 is CASSERHPSYEQYF. In DNA form, the CDR3 reads TGTGCCAGCAGTGAACGCCATCCCTCCTACGAGCAGTACTTC.

A word on this clone: Other DNA sequences in this sample translate to the same CDR3. The chain carries TRBV9 and TRBJ1-3, with D maybe TRBD1 (6 bases). Germline-derived CDR1 and CDR2 are SGDLS and YYNGEE. The CDR3 has 15 residues. Deletions cut 0 bases from V and 2 bases from J, with 9 bases between. Here the CDR3 reads CASSVEAGAGNTIYF. The CDR3 nucleotides are TGTGCCAGCAGCGTAGAGGCAGGGGCTGGAAACACCATATATTTT.

The rearrangement links TRBV7-2 to TRBJ2-7; D gene uncertain. CDR3 size: 14 residues. V was clipped by 4 bases and J by 0 bases, with 10 bases between them. Germline lookup yields CDR1 SGHTA and CDR2 FQGNSA. CDR3 sequence reads: CASSSLSFSYEQYF. The CDR3 DNA reads TGTGCCAGCAGCTCACTTAGCTTCTCCTACGAGCAGTACTTC. Looking up the rest from reference TRBV7-2 and TRBJ2-7 gives the full variable domain: GAGVSQSPSNKVTEKGKDVELRCDPISGHTALYWYRQSLGQGLEFLIYFQGNSAPDKSGLPSDRFSAERTGGSVSTLTIQRTQQEDSAVYLCASSSLSFSYEQYFGPGTRLTVT.